This TCR beta chain derives from a study of T cells in localized non-small cell lung cancer. General study results and limits: Clonality of T cells reached its maximum in uninvolved adjacent lung, surpassing tumor.

The CDR3 totals 17 residues. V dropped 2 bases and J dropped 1 base, with 17 bases sitting between them. Germline values: CDR1 MNHEY, CDR2 SMNVEV (reference sequence). This clone was detected once. The antigen is not known. The table came from immunoSEQ multiplex PCR; TCRdb's copy has only in-frame clones and leaves some out. The sample contains about 17,000 clones, around 89% of which appear only once. The source is a male donor at least 60 years old with stage II squamous cell lung carcinoma. The input for sequencing was peripheral blood, taken before any cancer treatment. V gene TRBV27 combines with J gene TRBJ1-1; D gene unclear. The CDR3 is CASSLVPVRTANTEAFF. CDR3 in DNA: TGTGCCAGCAGTTTAGTTCCGGTAAGGACCGCGAACACTGAAGCTTTCTTT.